Listed here are 25 T cell receptor beta chains from one sample, sequenced in a study of T cells in tuberculosis. Time point indicated: new active TB diagnosis, blood taken before or within 7 days of starting treatment. Sequencing was performed with immunoSEQ multiplex PCR; in TCRdb, only in-frame clones are kept and a portion is missing. Among roughly 34,000 clones listed, about 82% were seen once. Sequencing used PBMCs, obtained at tuberculosis diagnosis. These receptors were taken from an adult with tuberculosis.

The genes are TRBV19 and TRBJ2-7; 9 nucleotides line up with TRBD1. The CDR3 runs 14 residues. After removal of 7 bases from V and 4 bases from J, the junction contained 8 bases not matched to a gene. Germline loops: CDR1 LNHDA, CDR2 SQIVND (reference sequence). The CDR3 loop reads CASMARGQGYEQYF. CDR3 nucleotides: TGTGCCAGTATGGCCCGAGGACAGGGGTACGAGCAGTACTTC.

This rearrangement joins TRBV28 to TRBJ1-2; D is ambiguous. CDR1 is MDHEN, CDR2 SYDVKM, per germline. The CDR3 totals 15 residues. V lost 1 base and J lost 8, with 17 bases in between. The DNA of the CDR3 is TGTGCCAGCAGTTTATCTGATCGGGCCGGGGAAGGCTACACCTTC. Amino acids: CASSLSDRAGEGYTF.

The rearrangement links TRBV28 to TRBJ2-1; TRBD2 matches at 8 bases. Trimming cost V 3 bases and J 10 bases; bases outside gene matches: 2. Per the germline V gene, CDR1 is MDHEN and CDR2 is SYDVKM. The CDR3 runs to 12 residues. CDR3 bases: TGTGCCAGCAGTTTCAAGCGGGAGGAGCAGTTCTTC. It specifies CASSFKREEQFF.

The V and J genes are TRBV2 and TRBJ2-5; 14 bases match TRBD2. CDR3 length equals 15 residues. The V gene's germline CDR1 is SNHLY and CDR2 FYNNEI. With V trimmed by 4 bases and J by 6 bases, 4 bases remained unmatched. The CDR3: CASSAGLAGGQTQYF. CDR3 nucleotide sequence: TGTGCCAGCAGTGCCGGACTAGCGGGAGGCCAGACCCAGTACTTC.

CDR3 protein: CASSSPGGTSTDTQYF. The CDR3 DNA sequence: TGTGCCAGCAGTTCGCCGGGGGGTACTAGCACAGATACGCAGTATTTT. The gene calls are TRBV28 and TRBJ2-3; 7 bases fit TRBD2. Germline V gives CDR1 MDHEN, CDR2 SYDVKM. V dropped 4 bases and J dropped 0; count of bases not matched to a gene: 7. This CDR3 comprises 16 residues.

The genes are TRBV18 and TRBJ1-1, with TRBD1 as a possible D gene (6 bases). Trimming took off 1 base at V and 4 bases at J, with 10 bases between the two ends. Looked up from germline, CDR1 is KGHSH and CDR2 is LQKENI. The CDR3 has 14 residues. The CDR3 reads CASSPLSGATEAFF. Written as DNA, the CDR3 is TGTGCCAGCTCACCACTGTCAGGGGCCACTGAAGCTTTCTTT.

The chain employs TRBV2 and TRBJ1-4; D might be TRBD1 (5 bases). Trimming removed 8 bases from V and 5 bases from J, with 9 bases in between. The CDR3 sequence is 12 residues long. CDR1 SNHLY and CDR2 FYNNEI come from the germline V gene. CDR3 loop: CASARGNEKLFF. Written as DNA, the CDR3 is TGTGCCAGCGCGCGGGGGAATGAAAAACTGTTTTTT.

The chain has TRBV14 and TRBJ1-1; D is perhaps TRBD1 (6 bases). This CDR3 region has 16 residues. CDR1 and CDR2 from the germline V gene are SGHDN and FVKESK. V was pared by 0 bases and J by 1 base, with 12 bases between. In nucleotides, the CDR3 is TGTGCCAGCAGCCAAGATACATTCAGGGGGAACACTGAAGCTTTCTTT. It yields the protein CASSQDTFRGNTEAFF.

The J gene is TRBJ2-3, the V gene TRBV2, with 8 bases lining up with TRBD2. CDR1 and CDR2 from the germline V gene are SNHLY and FYNNEI. V lost 6 bases to trimming and J lost 1 base; unmatched junction nucleotides: 6. This CDR3 region has 15 residues. The CDR3 region has the DNA TGTGCCAGCAGAGGTAGCGGGGAGCGCACAGATACGCAGTATTTT. Residues: CASRGSGERTDTQYF.

CDR3: CSGSFGDTEAFF. The CDR3 DNA reads as TGCAGCGGTTCATTCGGGGACACTGAAGCTTTCTTT. This chain connects TRBV29-1 to TRBJ1-1; the D is unclear. CDR1 and CDR2 from the germline V gene are SQVTM and ANQGSEA. Trimming cost V 7 bases and J 3 bases, with 12 bases left between them. The CDR3 length is 12 residues.

The genes are TRBV6-1 and TRBJ1-5, with 8 bases matching TRBD1. The CDR3 totals 14 residues. CDR1 is MNHNS and CDR2 is SASEGT in the germline V gene. With V trimmed by 6 bases and J by 3 bases, 4 bases remained unmatched. The CDR3 is CASSPGGVNQPQHF. The CDR3 DNA follows: TGTGCCAGCAGCCCAGGGGGCGTCAATCAGCCCCAGCATTTT.

The chain uses TRBV6-5 and TRBJ2-7; TRBD1 aligns across 9 bases. Germline trimming cut 6 bases from V and 5 bases from J; bases unmatched to any gene: 5. Germline CDR1 and CDR2: MNHEY and SVGAGI. The length of the CDR3 is 13 residues. The CDR3 loop is CASRGQGRHEQYF. The CDR3 DNA follows: TGTGCCAGCAGAGGACAGGGGAGACACGAGCAGTACTTC.

This chain links TRBV14 with TRBJ2-7, with D possibly matching TRBD1 (7 bases). Germline values: CDR1 SGHDN, CDR2 FVKESK. The CDR3 spans 17 residues. V gave up 1 base and J gave up 0 bases, with 16 bases separating them. Written as DNA, the CDR3 is TGTGCCAGCAGCCAAGGATGGGCTCAGGGGGGCTCCTACGAGCAGTACTTC. It codes for CASSQGWAQGGSYEQYF.

In DNA, the CDR3 is TGTGCCTGGAGCGAGCACCCGGGGATGAATGAAAAACTGTTTTTT. It yields the protein CAWSEHPGMNEKLFF. The gene calls are TRBV30 and TRBJ1-4, with D uncertain. Germline V CDR1 and CDR2: GTSNPN, SVGIG (reference sequence). The V and J ends lost 3 bases and 5 bases respectively, with 16 bases between them. There are 15 residues in the CDR3.

This clone appeared a single time. The gene calls are TRBV7-3 and TRBJ2-3; 7 bases line up with TRBD2. Germline CDR1 reads SGHTA; CDR2 reads FQGTGA. The junction had 15 bases not matched to a gene; V was cut back by 5 bases and J by 4 bases. This CDR3 has 17 amino acids. The CDR3 loop reads CASSPSLTSYWADTQYF. CDR3 DNA: TGTGCCAGCAGCCCCTCCTTGACTAGCTACTGGGCAGATACGCAGTATTTT.

V is TRBV19 and J is TRBJ1-1; unclear D gene. CDR1 LNHDA and CDR2 SQIVND come from the germline V gene (reference sequence). The CDR3 runs to 13 residues. V was shortened by 1 base and J by 1 base, with 4 bases between the two germline ends. CDR3 amino acids: CASSIVENTEAFF. In DNA form, the CDR3 reads TGTGCCAGTAGTATAGTAGAGAACACTGAAGCTTTCTTT.

The V call is TRBV7-9, the J call TRBJ1-4; TRBD1 agrees at 8 bases. Germline loops: CDR1 SEHNR, CDR2 FQNEAQ (reference sequence). The CDR3 is made up of 12 amino acids. V was pared by 8 bases and J by 8 bases, with 4 bases of the junction left unmatched. For the CDR3, the DNA is TGTGCCAGCGGGACAGGAAGGGAAAAACTGTTTTTT. Amino acids: CASGTGREKLFF. Filled out from reference TRBV7-9 and TRBJ1-4, the complete variable domain reads DTGVSQNPRHKITKRGQNVTFRCDPISEHNRLYWYRQTLGQGPEFLTYFQNEAQLEKSRLLSDRFSAERPKGSFSTLEIQRTEQGDSAMYLCASGTGREKLFFGSGTQLSVL.

This clone was seen once. The chain carries TRBV19 and TRBJ2-3; TRBD2 aligns across 7 bases. The CDR3 is 13 amino acids. Germline V gene sequence: CDR1 LNHDA, CDR2 SQIVND (reference sequence). Trimming cost V 2 bases and J 10 bases; bases outside gene matches: 6. The chain's CDR3 is CASSISGRGSQYF. DNA for the CDR3: TGTGCCAGTAGTATATCAGGGAGGGGTTCGCAGTATTTT.

This clone was seen more than once but under ten times. The CDR3: CASSLTGQGTGNTIYF. DNA of the CDR3: TGTGCCAGTAGTCTAACGGGACAGGGGACGGGAAACACCATATATTTT. The chain joins TRBV19 to TRBJ1-3, with TRBD1 matching 10 bases. V trimming: 5 bases; J trimming: 4 bases; junction bases outside the gene matches: 8. Germline V gene lookup returns CDR1 LNHDA and CDR2 SQIVND (reference sequence). CDR3 size: 16 residues.

The rearrangement uses TRBV7-9 and TRBJ2-5, with TRBD1 matching over 7 bases. Trimming took 4 bases from V and 2 from J; bases not matched to a gene: 1. The CDR3 extends over 13 amino acids. Germline-derived CDR1 and CDR2 are SEHNR and FQNEAQ (reference sequence). The CDR3: CASSSGQQETQYF. CDR3 sequence (DNA): TGTGCCAGCAGCTCGGGACAGCAAGAGACCCAGTACTTC.

The V and J genes are TRBV19 and TRBJ2-2, with TRBD1 as a possible D gene (6 bases). Per the germline V gene, CDR1 is LNHDA and CDR2 is SQIVND (reference sequence). Trimming left V 10 bases short and J 2 bases short, with 20 bases between. The CDR3 is 16 residues long. The CDR3 DNA is TGTGCCACCAAAAGGGGGACCATCTCTAACACCGGGGAGCTGTTTTTT. Encoded protein: CATKRGTISNTGELFF.

The V and J genes are TRBV30 and TRBJ2-4; 7 bases agree with TRBD1. The V segment lost 2 bases and the J segment 3 bases; nucleotides outside the gene matches: 10. This CDR3 has 16 residues. Germline V CDR1 and CDR2: GTSNPN, SVGIG (reference sequence). The CDR3 here is CAWSPPRAGGKNIQYF. The DNA for the CDR3 is TGTGCCTGGAGTCCGCCCAGGGCAGGGGGCAAAAACATTCAGTACTTC.

The CDR3 loop is CSGKMRATNEKLFF. The CDR3 DNA is TGCAGCGGCAAAATGAGGGCAACTAATGAAAAACTGTTTTTT. The chain combines TRBV29-1 with TRBJ1-4, with unresolved D. Per germline, CDR1 SQVTM and CDR2 ANQGSEA. The CDR3 totals 14 residues. With 7 bases removed from V and 0 bases from J, the gap between germline ends came to 12 bases.

V is TRBV6-4 and J is TRBJ2-3; 9 bases match TRBD2. Germline loops: CDR1 MRHNA, CDR2 SNTAGT. J gave up 4 bases and V 1 base, and 0 bases lay outside the gene matches. This CDR3 spans 14 amino acids. The CDR3 coding sequence is TGTGCCAGCAGTGACTTAGCGGGAGCAGATACGCAGTATTTT. Its translation is CASSDLAGADTQYF.

V usage is TRBV14 and J usage is TRBJ2-1; D might be TRBD2 (6 bases). CDR3 length: 18 amino acids. Trimming took 1 base from V and 3 from J, leaving 19 bases between them. Germline V CDR1 and CDR2: SGHDN, FVKESK. The CDR3 bases are TGTGCCAGCAGCCAAGGGCCGGGCGGGGCTCCGATCTACAATGAGCAGTTCTTC. This sequence encodes CASSQGPGGAPIYNEQFF. Full variable domain (rest looked up from reference TRBV14 and TRBJ2-1): EAGVTQFPSHSVIEKGQTVTLRCDPISGHDNLYWYRRVMGKEIKFLLHFVKESKQDESGMPNNRFLAERTGGTYSTLKVQPAELEDSGVYFCASSQGPGGAPIYNEQFFGPGTRLTVL.